The source of this TCR beta chain is a study of identical twins (dated by TCRdb to about 2016). Regarding the complete study: To test whether fetal clonotypes persist, this study deep-sequenced TCR alpha and beta repertoires from monozygotic twins, from unrelated adults of various ages, and from cord blood. To rule out contamination, the twin experiments were replicated at different times with different library preparation protocols.

The table lists this clonotype with a few counts. There is no known antigen for this receptor. No base-level quality is on record; no much larger clone is a single base apart. Study-wide conclusions, independent of this receptor: Compared with coincidental sharing between unrelated individuals, out-of-frame TCR alpha sequences shared between twins had an excess of sequences with low generation probability. Conclusions relied on cross-sectional statistical analysis, since the same donors could not be followed over many years. Fewer insertions were carried by abundant cord blood beta clonotypes; a weaker similar trend was observed in young adult naive repertoires, while no such trend was observed in memory repertoires. Recombination models systematically underestimated out-of-frame TCR alpha sharing in monozygotic twins but agreed with sharing between unrelated individuals. In beta out-of-frame sequences, excess twin sharing was weaker, because having fewer shared sequences lowered the signal-to-noise ratio. Zero-insertion analyses could be partly confounded by invariant T cells such as MAIT and iNKT, although diverse VJ usage argued against such confounding for most clonotypes.

The junction shows trimming of 7 bases on V and 2 bases on J, and the gene matches do not reach 5 bases of it. Reading the germline V gene gives CDR1 SGHRS and CDR2 YFSETQ. Including cysteine and phenylalanine, the CDR3 has 14 amino acids. Of all the DNA, just the CDR3 is kept, 42 bases in frame from base 1. Only healthy Caucasian donors were included. The twin cohort comprised three pairs of female monozygotic twins, all aged roughly 18 to 29 years. RNA for TCR libraries was isolated from peripheral blood mononuclear cells. The library was produced with 5' RACE. TCRdb lists the instrument as Illumina HiSeq 2000. A universal primer binding site was added through template switching, and the final cDNA carried a unique molecular identifier so that TCR cDNA molecules could be counted accurately. Specific primers in the conserved constant-segment region were used to synthesize first-strand cDNA for the TCR alpha and beta chains. To control for contamination, each cDNA library was double barcoded with a SMART-Mk sample barcode plus Illumina barcodes. TruSeq adapter sequences, together with Illumina sample barcodes, were added in two successive PCR steps. The TCR alpha and beta cDNA libraries were sequenced on the Illumina HiSeq platform using custom primers. On the study's bioinformatics: MiGEC processed the raw reads to extract unique molecular identifiers, while MiXCR was used to determine the CDR3 positions. Recombination models were inferred per individual with the repgenHMM and IGoR tools using an EM algorithm. Shared clonotype analysis was performed with the tcR package in R, normalizing sharing by the product of cloneset sizes. Out-of-frame nonproductive sequences were analyzed to study raw recombination free of thymic and clonal selection effects. TCRdb reprocessing: public reads trimmed at Q25 with fastp, clones called with MiXCR, in-frame beta chains kept. Records with the same CDR3 protein are collapsed into one entry carrying the most frequent genes and DNA. The V and J calls here are based on TCRdb, not the publication. The sample data list hundreds of thousands of distinct CDR3 sequences, and around 7.5% of these were observed just once. The ten largest make up roughly 1.5% of the sample.

The sample was also linked to a second study, of yellow fever vaccine responses in identical twins. As the second study states: The authors reported that the T cell response to vaccination in identical twins appeared partly convergent and partly personalized. In the study, vaccine-responding T cell clones were precisely tracked in identical twins.

Sample: PBMCs. The clonotype was recovered from a woman between 18 and 29 years old in good health. The chain is encoded by TRBV5-1 joined to TRBJ2-7; the central 11 bases match TRBD2. The CDR3 has the sequence CASQIAGGPYEQYF. In nucleotides, the sequence is TGCGCCAGCCAAATAGCGGGAGGGCCCTACGAGCAGTACTTC.